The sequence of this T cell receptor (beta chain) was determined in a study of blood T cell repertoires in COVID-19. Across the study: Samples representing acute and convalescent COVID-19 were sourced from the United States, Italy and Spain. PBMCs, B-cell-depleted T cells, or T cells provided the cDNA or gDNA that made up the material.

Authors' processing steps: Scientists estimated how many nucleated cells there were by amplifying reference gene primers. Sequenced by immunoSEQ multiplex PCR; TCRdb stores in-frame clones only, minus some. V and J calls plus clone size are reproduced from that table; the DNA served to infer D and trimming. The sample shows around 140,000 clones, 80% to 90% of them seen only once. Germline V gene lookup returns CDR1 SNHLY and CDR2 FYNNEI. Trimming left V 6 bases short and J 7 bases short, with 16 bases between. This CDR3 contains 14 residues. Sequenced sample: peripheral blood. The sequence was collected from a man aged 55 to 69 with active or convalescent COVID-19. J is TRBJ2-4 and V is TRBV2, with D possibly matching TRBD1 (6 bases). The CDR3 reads CASRFEGVGNIQYF. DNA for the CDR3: TGTGCCAGCAGATTCGAGGGGGTCGGGAACATTCAGTACTTC.